Shown below are 15 T cell receptor beta chains from a single sample sequenced in a study of CD8 T cells in ankylosing spondylitis. MiXCR, applied by TCRdb to the 5' RACE reads, yields one record per CDR3 protein. The sample lists 30,000 to 45,000 distinct CDR3 sequences, approximately 10% occurring once. The sequencing sample was made of synovial fluid, either unsorted or a sorted T cell fraction (not recorded which). These receptors came from a male donor with ankylosing spondylitis.

This clonotype was seen many times. The chain carries TRBV29-1 and TRBJ1-1, with 8 bases lining up with TRBD1. Germline CDR1 reads SQVTM; CDR2 reads ANQGSEA. Unmatched junction bases numbered 7, after V lost 6 bases and J lost 4 bases. The CDR3 totals 13 residues. DNA for the CDR3: TGCAGCGTCATCCGGGGACAGGCCACTGAAGCTTTCTTT. Residues: CSVIRGQATEAFF. Supplemented by reference TRBV29-1 and TRBJ1-1, the full variable domain reads SAVISQKPSRDICQRGTSLTIQCQVDSQVTMMFWYRQQPGQSLTLIATANQGSEATYESGFVIDKFPISRPNLTFSTLTVSNMSPEDSSIYLCSVIRGQATEAFFGQGTRLTVV.

The chain couples TRBV13 to TRBJ2-5; D not resolved. V gave up 3 bases and J gave up 1 base, with 9 bases separating them. CDR3 length: 14 residues. Germline lookup yields CDR1 PRHDT and CDR2 FYEKMQ (reference sequence). The DNA of the CDR3 is TGTGCCAGCAGCTTCCGGGCCTTCCAAGAGACCCAGTACTTC. Translation gives CASSFRAFQETQYF. Based on the CDR3 plus reference TRBV13 and TRBJ2-5, the full variable domain is AAGVIQSPRHLIKEKRETATLKCYPIPRHDTVYWYQQGPGQDPQFLISFYEKMQSDKGSIPDRFSAQQFSDYHSELNMSSLELGDSALYFCASSFRAFQETQYFGPGTRLLVL.

This clonotype was detected ten times or more. The CDR3 DNA follows: TGCAGCGTTGATCGGCAGGGTGATGGCTACACCTTC. Its protein product is CSVDRQGDGYTF. The V and J genes are TRBV29-1 and TRBJ1-2; a weak D match, TRBD1 (5 bases). The CDR3 extends over 12 amino acids. V lost 3 bases and J 6 bases, leaving 11 bases between the germline ends. Looked up from germline, CDR1 is SQVTM and CDR2 is ANQGSEA.

In this sample, this clonotype turned up a few times. V usage is TRBV7-2 and J usage is TRBJ1-5; D not certain. The V end lost 3 bases, the J end lost 4 bases, and 7 bases lay between the germline ends. This CDR3 region has 13 residues. CDR1 is SGHTA, CDR2 FQGNSA, per germline. CDR3 coding DNA: TGTGCCAGCAGCTTCCGGCAGAATCAGCCCCAGCATTTT. It encodes CASSFRQNQPQHF.

This clonotype was seen a few times. J is TRBJ2-1 and V is TRBV11-3; 12 nucleotides line up with TRBD2. This CDR3 region has 16 residues. Germline V gives CDR1 SGHNT, CDR2 YENEEA. V lost 7 bases, J lost 10 bases, and 14 bases stayed unmatched. The DNA for the CDR3 is TGTGCCAGCACCGACCTCCTAGCGGGAGGGCGAAGGGAGCAGTTCTTC. It translates to CASTDLLAGGRREQFF. The full variable domain, completed using reference TRBV11-3 and TRBJ2-1, is EAGVVQSPRYKIIEKKQPVAFWCNPISGHNTLYWYLQNLGQGPELLIRYENEEAVDDSQLPKDRFSAERLKGVDSTLKIQPAELGDSAVYLCASTDLLAGGRREQFFGPGTRLTVL.

A few counts support this clonotype. The chain joins TRBV2 to TRBJ2-5; unclear D gene. Trimming shortened V by 6 bases and J by 3 bases, and 14 bases separated the two germline ends. Per the germline V gene, CDR1 is SNHLY and CDR2 is FYNNEI. This CDR3 is built from 14 residues. CDR3 nucleotides: TGTGCCAGCAGGAGGTTGCGGACCAAAGAGACCCAGTACTTC. This encodes CASRRLRTKETQYF.

This chain connects TRBV5-6 to TRBJ2-7, with D possibly being TRBD1 (6 bases). Germline V gene sequence: CDR1 SGHDT, CDR2 YYEEEE. There are 15 residues in the CDR3. V lost 2 bases, J lost 5 bases, and 17 bases lay in between. The CDR3 region has the DNA TGTGCCAGCAGCTTTTCGACAGGCCAATACCACGAGCAGTACTTC. Its protein product is CASSFSTGQYHEQYF. Combining the CDR3 with reference TRBV5-6 and TRBJ2-7 gives the whole variable domain DAGVTQSPTHLIKTRGQQVTLRCSPKSGHDTVSWYQQALGQGPQFIFQYYEEEERQRGNFPDRFSGHQFPNYSSELNVNALLLGDSALYLCASSFSTGQYHEQYFGPGTRLTVT.

This clonotype was recorded at least ten times. The chain recombines TRBV15 with TRBJ1-4; D gene ambiguous. The CDR3 consists of 15 residues. Germline lookup yields CDR1 LNHNV and CDR2 YYDKDF (reference sequence). Trimming cost V 0 bases and J 8 bases, with 13 bases left between them. The chain's CDR3 is CATSRDREASEKLFF. For the CDR3, the DNA is TGTGCCACCAGCAGAGATCGAGAGGCTAGCGAAAAACTGTTTTTT.

Ten or more counts support this clonotype. J is TRBJ2-3 and V is TRBV7-2, with no clear D. V was cut by 2 bases and J by 2 bases, with 11 bases left in between. The germline V gene encodes CDR1 SGHTA and CDR2 FQGNSA. This CDR3 has 15 amino acids. The CDR3 DNA sequence: TGTGCCAGCAGCTTAACTGACTTCTCCACAGATACGCAGTATTTT. This gives the protein CASSLTDFSTDTQYF.

This clonotype appeared many times. This chain's CDR3 is CASSFGSTSTDTQYF. Written as DNA, the CDR3 is TGCGCCAGCAGCTTCGGATCTACTAGCACAGATACGCAGTATTTT. The rearrangement uses TRBV5-1 and TRBJ2-3; D uncertain. The CDR3 sequence is 15 residues long. V gave up 2 bases and J gave up 0 bases, with 10 bases separating them. Germline CDR1 is SGHRS and CDR2 is YFSETQ.

This clonotype was counted a few times. The chain uses TRBV9 and TRBJ2-7; 9 bases agree with TRBD1. V was pared by 0 bases and J by 5 bases, with 9 bases of the junction left unmatched. CDR1 is SGDLS, CDR2 YYNGEE, per germline. The CDR3 consists of 16 residues. The CDR3 DNA sequence: TGTGCCAGCAGCGTAGGAGGGGGGACAGGGATCCACGAGCAGTACTTC. This codes for CASSVGGGTGIHEQYF.

This clonotype was observed many times. The gene calls are TRBV29-1 and TRBJ1-1; possible D gene TRBD1, 5 bases. Germline V CDR1 and CDR2: SQVTM, ANQGSEA. Trimming stripped 6 bases from V and 1 base from J, with 12 bases between. The CDR3 is 13 residues long. This CDR3 is CSVQQEPNTEAFF. CDR3 DNA sequence: TGCAGCGTCCAACAGGAACCGAACACTGAAGCTTTCTTT.

This clonotype was detected many times. The genes are TRBV9 and TRBJ2-5, with TRBD2 matching 13 bases. CDR1 is SGDLS and CDR2 is YYNGEE in the germline V gene. Trimming removed 2 bases from V and 0 bases from J; junction bases left unmatched: 1. This CDR3 is built from 16 residues. The CDR3 loop reads CASSVGTSGNQETQYF. The CDR3, as DNA: TGTGCCAGCAGCGTTGGGACTAGCGGGAACCAAGAGACCCAGTACTTC. The whole variable domain, remainder taken from reference TRBV9 and TRBJ2-5, is DSGVTQTPKHLITATGQRVTLRCSPRSGDLSVYWYQQSLDQGLQFLIQYYNGEERAKGNILERFSAQQFPDLHSELNLSSLELGDSALYFCASSVGTSGNQETQYFGPGTRLLVL.

In its sample, this clonotype was seen many times. The chain links TRBV9 to TRBJ2-3, with D unresolved. The CDR3 is 13 amino acids. CDR1 SGDLS and CDR2 YYNGEE come from the germline V gene. Deletions cut 1 base from V and 1 base from J, with 4 bases between. DNA for the CDR3: TGTGCCAGCAGCGTACTGGGCACAGATACGCAGTATTTT. Protein sequence: CASSVLGTDTQYF.

The sample holds many counts of this clonotype. The CDR3 here is CASLREGATEAFF. The CDR3 DNA is TGTGCCAGTCTACGGGAGGGAGCCACTGAAGCTTTCTTT. V and J are TRBV19 and TRBJ1-1; D gene ambiguous. Trimming removed 8 bases at V and 4 bases at J, with 14 bases between. CDR3 length: 13 residues. CDR1 and CDR2 (germline): LNHDA, SQIVND (reference sequence).